This is a list of T cell receptor beta chains from one sample in a study of T cell responses to AZD1222 COVID-19 vaccine. Profiled with immunoSEQ multiplex PCR; TCRdb holds only in-frame clones, not every one. The repertoire holds roughly 120,000 clones, over 75% seen once, with 1% to 1.5% in the top ten. Source: peripheral blood, taken on day 0 of AZD1222 vaccination. The receptors were gathered from an adult in good health. Both conserved end residues are part of each CDR3. Each record gives: D gene, clone size, V gene, J gene, CDR3 protein, CDR3 DNA. The D gene is left open where the match is weak. Only part of the rows carry a size: once, few, many, or a class if the clone is expanded.

TRBD1,.,TRBV10-3,TRBJ1-2,CAIAGNAGGEDGYTF,TGTGCCATCGCTGGAAACGCAGGGGGCGAGGATGGCTACACCTTC
.,.,TRBV6-6,TRBJ1-2,CASSYSEWVYGYTF,TGTGCCAGCAGTTACTCAGAGTGGGTCTATGGCTACACCTTC
.,.,TRBV19,TRBJ2-7,CASSITTGSYEQYF,TGTGCCAGTAGTATCACGACCGGCTCCTACGAGCAGTACTTC
TRBD1,.,TRBV19,TRBJ2-7,CASRITGGAGEQYF,TGTGCCAGTAGAATTACAGGGGGCGCAGGGGAGCAGTACTTC
.,.,TRBV6-1,TRBJ1-1,CASSEEAENTEAFF,TGTGCCAGCAGCGAAGAGGCAGAGAACACTGAAGCTTTCTTT
.,.,TRBV3-1/TRBV3-2,TRBJ1-1,CASSQDESMNTEAFF,TGTGCCAGCAGCCAAGATGAGTCTATGAACACTGAAGCTTTCTTT
.,.,TRBV13,TRBJ1-1,CASSLQGPLEAFF,TGTGCCAGCAGCCTACAGGGACCTCTTGAAGCTTTCTTT
.,.,TRBV20-1,TRBJ1-3,CSASRGARGNTIYF,TGCAGTGCTAGTCGAGGGGCGAGAGGAAACACCATATATTTT
TRBD1,.,TRBV7-2,TRBJ1-2,CASSSGTGAVYGYTF,TGTGCCAGCAGCTCCGGGACAGGGGCCGTCTATGGCTACACCTTC
TRBD2,few,TRBV19,TRBJ2-1,CASSGVAGGYNEQFF,TGTGCCAGTAGTGGAGTAGCGGGGGGATACAATGAGCAGTTCTTC
.,.,TRBV19,TRBJ2-7,CATRRESSYEQYF,TGTGCCACCCGTCGGGAGAGCTCCTACGAGCAGTACTTC
.,.,TRBV30,TRBJ1-1,CAWREGPGRTEAFF,TGTGCCTGGAGGGAGGGGCCTGGACGCACTGAAGCTTTCTTT
.,.,TRBV5-4,TRBJ1-2,CASSEPQGYYGYTF,TGTGCCAGCAGCGAGCCCCAGGGCTACTATGGCTACACCTTC
.,.,TRBV5-8,TRBJ1-5,CASSLIRRSDSNQPQHF,TGTGCCAGCAGCTTGATAAGGAGAAGCGATAGCAATCAGCCCCAGCATTTT
TRBD1,.,TRBV19,TRBJ1-2,CASSRTGDAGYTF,TGTGCCAGTAGCCGTACAGGGGACGCTGGCTACACCTTC
TRBD1,.,TRBV3-1/TRBV3-2,TRBJ1-2,CASSLPGTGSNYGYTF,TGTGCCAGCAGCCTACCTGGGACAGGCTCTAACTATGGCTACACCTTC
.,.,TRBV9,TRBJ1-2,CASSVAGGWDGYTF,TGTGCCAGCAGCGTAGCTGGGGGTTGGGATGGCTACACCTTC
.,.,TRBV7-9,TRBJ1-2,CASSVLFAGFGGYTF,TGTGCCAGCAGCGTTTTGTTTGCGGGGTTCGGTGGCTACACCTTC
TRBD1,.,TRBV5-4,TRBJ2-5,CASSLAGGIETQYF,TGTGCCAGCAGCTTGGCAGGGGGCATAGAGACCCAGTACTTC
TRBD2,.,TRBV29-1,TRBJ2-2,CSVDVASGGRNTGELFF,TGCAGCGTTGACGTGGCTAGCGGGGGCCGGAACACCGGGGAGCTGTTTTTT
TRBD1,.,TRBV7-8,TRBJ1-2,CASSRTGAASNYGYTF,TGTGCCAGCAGCCGGACAGGGGCAGCCTCTAACTATGGCTACACCTTC
TRBD1,.,TRBV10-1,TRBJ1-3,CASSGDRNSGNTIYF,TGCGCCAGCAGTGGGGACAGGAATTCTGGAAACACCATATATTTT
.,.,TRBV19,TRBJ2-7,CASSPASGRTYEQYF,TGTGCCAGTAGTCCCGCGTCCGGCAGGACCTACGAGCAGTACTTC
.,.,TRBV18,TRBJ1-1,CASSLDRSTEAFF,TGTGCCAGCTCACTCGACAGGTCCACTGAAGCTTTCTTT
TRBD2,once,TRBV5-1,TRBJ2-7,CASRSTSGGYYEQYF,TGCGCCAGCAGGTCGACTAGCGGGGGTTACTACGAGCAGTACTTC
TRBD2,.,TRBV19,TRBJ2-2,CASRRTSGGWNTGELFF,TGTGCCAGTAGGAGGACTAGCGGGGGCTGGAACACCGGGGAGCTGTTTTTT
TRBD2,.,TRBV7-9,TRBJ2-5,CASSSPGLAGGLGTQYF,TGTGCCAGCAGCTCCCCGGGACTAGCGGGGGGCCTTGGGACCCAGTACTTC
.,.,TRBV5-1,TRBJ2-3,CASSRKGAPSDTQYF,TGCGCCAGCAGCCGGAAAGGAGCGCCCTCAGATACGCAGTATTTT
TRBD2,.,TRBV7-2,TRBJ2-1,CASSPLAGPYNEQFF,TGTGCCAGCAGCCCTCTAGCGGGGCCCTACAATGAGCAGTTCTTC
TRBD1,.,TRBV7-8,TRBJ1-5,CASSLVGRQGARQPQHF,TGTGCCAGCAGCTTAGTGGGGAGGCAGGGGGCGCGTCAGCCCCAGCATTTT
TRBD1,few,TRBV30,TRBJ1-2,CAWDGTGGVYGYTF,TGTGCCTGGGACGGGACAGGTGGGGTCTATGGCTACACCTTC
TRBD1,few,TRBV29-1,TRBJ2-1,CSARDRGWDNEQFF,TGCAGCGCACGGGACAGGGGGTGGGATAATGAGCAGTTCTTC
.,.,TRBV4-2,TRBJ2-5,CASSQDHREGGTQYF,TGTGCCAGCAGCCAAGATCACAGGGAAGGCGGGACCCAGTACTTC
TRBD1,.,TRBV5-1,TRBJ2-7,CASSLQGSSLYEQYF,TGCGCCAGCAGCTTACAGGGGTCGTCTCTGTACGAGCAGTACTTC
.,.,TRBV12-3/TRBV12-4,TRBJ1-6,CASSHGGAPLHF,TGTGCCAGCAGCCACGGAGGTGCACCCCTCCACTTT
.,.,TRBV5-1,TRBJ1-2,CASSLPPRPKPNYGYTF,TGCGCCAGCAGCTTGCCCCCCCGGCCAAAACCAAACTATGGCTACACCTTC
.,.,TRBV5-4,TRBJ2-7,CASSIQGAASYEQYF,TGTGCCAGCAGCATTCAGGGAGCGGCCTCCTACGAGCAGTACTTC
.,.,TRBV7-6,TRBJ1-3,CASSLERYSGNTIYF,TGTGCCAGCAGCTTGGAGAGGTACTCTGGAAACACCATATATTTT
TRBD1,once,TRBV5-1,TRBJ2-5,CASAGTVQETQYF,TGCGCCAGCGCCGGGACAGTACAAGAGACCCAGTACTTC
.,.,TRBV10-3,TRBJ2-2,CAIKPGPSGTGELFF,TGTGCCATCAAGCCGGGACCGTCGGGCACCGGGGAGCTGTTTTTT
.,.,TRBV4-2,TRBJ2-6,CASSQGLNSGANVLTF,TGTGCCAGCAGCCAAGGGCTGAACTCTGGGGCCAACGTCCTGACTTTC
.,.,TRBV7-9,TRBJ2-1,CASSLAEGRGREYEQFF,TGTGCCAGCAGCTTAGCAGAGGGTCGGGGGCGTGAGTATGAGCAGTTCTTC
TRBD1,.,TRBV23-1,TRBJ1-2,CASRPGGGDGYTF,TGCGCCAGCCGCCCAGGGGGCGGAGATGGCTACACCTTC
.,.,TRBV5-6,TRBJ1-2,CASSRTGFFNYGYTF,TGTGCCAGCAGCCGTACAGGGTTTTTTAACTATGGCTACACCTTC
.,.,TRBV7-2,TRBJ2-7,CASSARTVHSYEQYF,TGTGCCAGCAGCGCTCGGACAGTGCACTCCTACGAGCAGTACTTC
.,once,TRBV3-1/TRBV3-2,TRBJ2-1,CASSQGRINEQFF,TGTGCCAGCAGCCAAGGACGTATCAATGAGCAGTTCTTC
.,.,TRBV19,TRBJ2-3,CASSTGAPGVQYF,TGTGCCAGTAGTACCGGAGCTCCGGGGGTGCAGTATTTT
TRBD1,.,TRBV4-2,TRBJ1-6,CASSRGQGYNSPLHF,TGTGCCAGCAGCCGGGGACAGGGCTATAATTCACCCCTCCACTTT
.,.,TRBV6-5,TRBJ2-7,CASREGGLREQYF,TGTGCCAGCAGGGAGGGGGGGTTGAGAGAGCAGTACTTC
TRBD2,.,TRBV7-8,TRBJ2-7,CASSLNPPSSGGYEQYF,TGTGCCAGCAGCCTAAACCCCCCCTCTAGCGGGGGCTACGAGCAGTACTTC